The rows below give T cell receptor beta chains drawn from one sample of a study of blood T cell repertoires in COVID-19. Repertoires were generated with immunoSEQ multiplex PCR, while TCRdb's copy carries only in-frame clones and drops some. This sample yields roughly 100,000 clones, of which around 85% are seen a single time; around a fifth belongs to the top ten. Sequenced input: peripheral blood. The receptors shown here come from a man aged 65-85 years with active or convalescent COVID-19. The CDR3 runs from the conserved cysteine through the conserved F or W. Each record gives: clone size, V gene, J gene, D gene, CDR3 DNA, CDR3 protein. D genes are given only for firm matches. Only part of the rows carry a size: once, few, many, or a class if the clone is expanded.

.	TRBV4-1	TRBJ2-7	.	TGCGCCAGCAGCCCGATAAGGACAGTATCCTACGAGCAGTACTTC	CASSPIRTVSYEQYF
.	TRBV30	TRBJ1-1	.	TGTGCCTGGAGTAAGGACTTGAACACTGAAGCTTTCTTT	CAWSKDLNTEAFF
.	TRBV7-6	TRBJ1-1	.	TGTGCCAGCAGCTTAACGGACGGGGAGGACACTGAAGCTTTCTTT	CASSLTDGEDTEAFF
few	TRBV5-4	TRBJ2-5	.	TGTGCCAGCAGCTTGGAGTTTCGGGAGACCCAGTACTTC	CASSLEFRETQYF
.	TRBV9	TRBJ1-2	.	TGTGCCAGCAGCGCCAATCGGAACTATGGCTACACCTTC	CASSANRNYGYTF
few	TRBV5-1	TRBJ1-2	.	TGCGCCAGCAGCTTGGCCGACACTGACTATGGCTACACCTTC	CASSLADTDYGYTF
.	TRBV29-1	TRBJ2-7	.	TGCAGCGTTGAGGGTGCGGGCAAGAACCACGAGCAGTACTTC	CSVEGAGKNHEQYF
.	TRBV3-1/TRBV3-2	TRBJ1-5	.	TGTGCCAGCAGCCAATTAGGGGCCCCTCGGGGGCAGCCCCAGCATTTT	CASSQLGAPRGQPQHF
.	TRBV5-1	TRBJ1-2	.	TGCGCCAGCAGGTTATGGGGAGATAACTATGGCTACACCTTC	CASRLWGDNYGYTF
.	TRBV15	TRBJ2-7	.	TGTGCCACCAGCAGAGATATACAGGCATCCGCCTACGAGCAGTACTTC	CATSRDIQASAYEQYF
.	TRBV6-5	TRBJ1-1	TRBD1	TGTGCCAGCAGGGAGACAGGGATGAACACTGAAGCTTTCTTT	CASRETGMNTEAFF
few	TRBV6-5	TRBJ1-6	TRBD1	TGTGCCAGCAGCGCGAGGACAGGCTATAATTCACCCCTCCACTTT	CASSARTGYNSPLHF
few	TRBV9	TRBJ2-1	.	TGTGCCAGCAGCCCGACTAGTGCCTACAATGAGCAGTTCTTC	CASSPTSAYNEQFF
once	TRBV2	TRBJ2-3	.	TGTGCCAGCAGTGTTACAGATCGAGATACGCAGTATTTT	CASSVTDRDTQYF
few	TRBV6-5	TRBJ1-1	.	TGTGCCAGCAGGGGCCCCATGAACACTGAAGCTTTCTTT	CASRGPMNTEAFF
few	TRBV6-5	TRBJ1-5	TRBD1	TGTGCCAGCAGTTACTCCGGGACAGTCAATCAGCCCCAGCATTTT	CASSYSGTVNQPQHF
.	TRBV6-1	TRBJ2-5	.	TGTGCCAGCAGTGAACTCCTAGAGACCCAGTACTTC	CASSELLETQYF
.	TRBV5-1	TRBJ1-4	TRBD1	TGCGCCAGCAGCCGGACGGGACAGGAGGAAAAACTGTTTTTT	CASSRTGQEEKLFF
.	TRBV30	TRBJ1-6	TRBD1	TGTGCCTGGAGTTCCGGGACAGTAAATTCACCCCTCCACTTT	CAWSSGTVNSPLHF
once	TRBV7-9	TRBJ1-4	.	TGTGCCAGCAGCTTACCGGGGGGGAAGACTAATGAAAAACTGTTTTTT	CASSLPGGKTNEKLFF
.	TRBV10-2	TRBJ1-1	TRBD1	TGCGCCAGCAGTGAAAGGGCAGGGGGACAAGGCACTGAAGCTTTCTTT	CASSERAGGQGTEAFF
once	TRBV11-2	TRBJ2-7	TRBD1	TGTGCCAGCAGCTTGGCGACAGGGGAGGACGAGCAGTACTTC	CASSLATGEDEQYF
.	TRBV5-1	TRBJ2-5	.	TGCGCCAGCAGCTTGACAGGTGTCCAAGAGACCCAGTACTTC	CASSLTGVQETQYF
.	TRBV9	TRBJ1-1	.	TGTGCCAGCAGCCTTCTCCCGGGAAACCCTCTAGCTTTCTTT	CASSLLPGNPLAFF
few	TRBV7-3	TRBJ2-7	.	TGTGCCAGCAGCTTATGGGGGGTGAGGAACGAGCAGTACTTC	CASSLWGVRNEQYF
few	TRBV5-6	TRBJ1-2	.	TGTGCCAGCAGCTTGGGACAGGCGGCTAGTGGCTACACCTTC	CASSLGQAASGYTF